These 8 T cell receptor beta chains share one sample of origin, sequenced in a study of HIV-infected patients and healthy controls. Whole blood was used without fractionation, so all unsorted peripheral T cells were included. cDNA was made from approximately 500 ng RNA using alpha and beta constant primers. Each of the alpha and beta chains got its own library through chain-specific third strand synthesis with indices. Using its own MiXCR run on the 5' RACE reads, TCRdb lists one record per CDR3 protein. Of roughly 17,000 distinct CDR3 sequences listed, around 5.5% are singletons. The specimen was blood. The source of these receptors is an adult in good health.

The sample holds many counts of this clonotype. V and J are TRBV6-6 and TRBJ2-1; 12 positions match TRBD2. This CDR3 is 16 amino acids long. After removal of 4 bases from V and 6 bases from J, the junction contained 7 bases not matched to a gene. Germline CDR1 MNHNY, CDR2 SVGAGI (reference sequence). CDR3 bases: TGTGCCAGCAGTTTGACTAGCGGGGGTGGGAGCAATGAGCAGTTCTTC. Translation gives CASSLTSGGGSNEQFF.

Many counts were recorded for this clonotype. This chain links TRBV12-3 or TRBV12-4 with TRBJ1-4, with D unclear. V was shortened by 1 base and J by 7 bases, with 7 bases between the two germline ends. The CDR3 has 13 amino acids. The CDR3 spells CASSLGSREKLFF. In nucleotides, the CDR3 is TGTGCCAGCAGTTTAGGCAGCCGTGAAAAACTGTTTTTT.

This clonotype came up a few times. J is TRBJ1-5 and V is TRBV9; no firm D call. The germline CDR1 and CDR2 sequences are SGDLS and YYNGEE. Trimming left V 1 base short and J 3 bases short, with 11 bases between. The CDR3 has 15 residues. The CDR3 here is CASSVSGSPNQPQHF. The DNA of the CDR3 is TGTGCCAGCAGCGTAAGCGGGTCCCCCAATCAGCCCCAGCATTTT. Supplemented by reference TRBV9 and TRBJ1-5, the full variable domain reads DSGVTQTPKHLITATGQRVTLRCSPRSGDLSVYWYQQSLDQGLQFLIQYYNGEERAKGNILERFSAQQFPDLHSELNLSSLELGDSALYFCASSVSGSPNQPQHFGDGTRLSIL.

The gene calls are TRBV7-2 and TRBJ2-7, with TRBD1 identical over 9 bases. Germline V lookup: CDR1 SGHTA, CDR2 FQGNSA. The CDR3 extends over 14 amino acids. The V and J ends lost 5 bases and 3 bases, in that order; junction bases with no gene match: 5. CDR3 DNA: TGTGCCAGCAGCCCGACAGGGGGGAACTACGAGCAGTACTTC. Protein: CASSPTGGNYEQYF.

This clonotype was counted many times. The chain joins TRBV20-1 to TRBJ1-1; possible D gene TRBD1, 5 bases. CDR3 size: 19 residues. Trimming took 4 bases from V and 0 from J, leaving 27 bases between them. Germline lookup yields CDR1 DFQATT and CDR2 SNEGSKA (reference sequence). For the CDR3, the DNA is TGCAGTGCTATATCGTTCTTGGGACTTCAAGAGGGGTTGAACACTGAAGCTTTCTTT. Translated, it gives CSAISFLGLQEGLNTEAFF.

This sequence joins TRBV7-9 and TRBJ2-3, with 7 positions matching TRBD1. The V gene's germline CDR1 is SEHNR and CDR2 FQNEAQ (reference sequence). This CDR3 is 13 amino acids long. V gave up 6 bases and J gave up 2 bases; unmatched junction bases: 2. CDR3 nucleotide sequence: TGTGCCAGCAGAGAGGGGGCCACAGATACGCAGTATTTT. It is translated as CASREGATDTQYF.

This clonotype has a count of ten or more. The rearrangement links TRBV6-5 to TRBJ2-3; 7 bases map to TRBD2. The V gene's germline CDR1 is MNHEY and CDR2 SVGAGI. J lost 7 bases, V lost 5 bases, and 15 bases had no gene match. The CDR3 consists of 16 residues. DNA for the CDR3: TGTGCCAGCAGTACCCAGGGACTAATCCCTACAAATACGCAGTATTTT. Protein product: CASSTQGLIPTNTQYF.

In this sample, this clonotype turned up a few times. The CDR3 nucleotides read TGTGCCAGCAGGAGACTCTCCCGCAATGAGCAGTTCTTC. Translating it yields CASRRLSRNEQFF. V and J are TRBV6-2 or TRBV6-3 and TRBJ2-1; no clear D. CDR1 MNHEY and CDR2 SVGEGT come from the germline V gene. V was pared by 6 bases and J by 6 bases, with 12 bases between. This CDR3 is 13 amino acids long.